The 27 T cell receptor beta chains given below trace back to one sample, sequenced in a study of T cells in localized non-small cell lung cancer. Produced via immunoSEQ multiplex PCR; TCRdb's table is partial and in-frame only. In the table there are approximately 19,000 clones, roughly 83% of which are singletons. The sequenced sample was peripheral blood, obtained before any cancer treatment. The source is a man between 40 and 69 years old with stage I lung adenocarcinoma.

V gene TRBV2 combines with J gene TRBJ2-1; 12 bases line up with TRBD1. Germline V gene sequence: CDR1 SNHLY, CDR2 FYNNEI. V was clipped by 2 bases and J by 8 bases; unmatched bases: 4. The CDR3 has 15 residues. The CDR3 coding sequence is TGTGCCAGCAGTGAACAGGGACAGGGGGCAGATGAGCAGTTCTTC. As protein: CASSEQGQGADEQFF.

This sequence joins TRBV27 and TRBJ2-7, with 9 bases identical to TRBD2. The CDR3 runs to 15 residues. Unmatched junction bases numbered 6, after V lost 0 bases and J lost 6 bases. Looked up from germline, CDR1 is MNHEY and CDR2 is SMNVEV (reference sequence). The chain's CDR3 is CASSLSGLAGSEQYF. CDR3 nucleotides: TGTGCCAGCAGTTTATCGGGGCTAGCGGGGAGCGAGCAGTACTTC.

V gene TRBV6-5 combines with J gene TRBJ2-5, with D tentatively TRBD2 (6 bases). CDR3 length: 14 amino acids. Germline V lookup: CDR1 MNHEY, CDR2 SVGAGI. Between the trimmed V and J ends, which lost 6 bases and 4 bases, there was a span of 15 bases. CDR3 loop: CASRDEAGRETQYF. The CDR3 DNA reads as TGTGCCAGCAGAGACGAGGCGGGGCGAGAGACCCAGTACTTC.

CDR3 in amino acids: CASSLPDLPISYTF. Here the CDR3 DNA reads TGTGCCAGCAGTTTACCGGACTTACCGATAAGCTACACCTTC. The J gene is TRBJ1-2, the V gene TRBV27; D call uncertain. CDR3 length: 14 amino acids. The germline gives CDR1 MNHEY, CDR2 SMNVEV (reference sequence). Trimming shortened V by 2 bases and J by 9 bases, and 16 bases separated the two germline ends.

The count of this clone is one. CDR3 region: CASSSLAGESSYNEQFF. CDR3 nucleotide sequence: TGTGCCAGCAGTTCCCTGGCGGGGGAGAGCTCCTACAATGAGCAGTTCTTC. The chain carries TRBV25-1 and TRBJ2-1; the match to TRBD2 covers 7 bases. CDR1 and CDR2 (germline): MGHDK, SYGVNS. The CDR3 loop spans 17 amino acids. The V and J ends lost 5 bases and 0 bases, in that order; junction bases with no gene match: 10.

This chain joins TRBV5-1 and TRBJ1-2; D call uncertain. The CDR3 is 17 amino acids. Germline V gene data show CDR1 as SGHRS and CDR2 as YFSETQ. The V gene lost 0 bases and the J gene lost 0 bases, with 15 bases spanning the gap. The CDR3: CASSLALGSTANYGYTF. The CDR3 DNA reads TGCGCCAGCAGCTTGGCTCTGGGTTCGACCGCTAACTATGGCTACACCTTC.

This clone was picked up a small number of times. The V call is TRBV6-1, the J call TRBJ2-5; weak D call: TRBD1 (5 bases). Trimming cost V 5 bases and J 5 bases, with 12 bases left between them. CDR3 length: 13 residues. Germline-derived CDR1 and CDR2 are MNHNS and SASEGT. CDR3 region: CASSLAGWETQYF. The CDR3 bases are TGTGCCAGCAGTCTGGCAGGGTGGGAGACCCAGTACTTC.

The V gene is TRBV15, the J gene TRBJ2-5; D is uncertain. The V end was cut by 5 bases, the J end by 0 bases, with 13 bases between. This CDR3 contains 15 residues. In germline, CDR1 is LNHNV, CDR2 YYDKDF (reference sequence). The CDR3: CATSESRRNQETQYF. The CDR3 DNA follows: TGTGCCACCAGCGAGTCCCGCAGGAACCAAGAGACCCAGTACTTC. Full variable domain (missing parts from reference TRBV15 and TRBJ2-5): DAMVIQNPRYQVTQFGKPVTLSCSQTLNHNVMYWYQQKSSQAPKLLFHYYDKDFNNEADTPDNFQSRRPNTSFCFLDIRSPGLGDTAMYLCATSESRRNQETQYFGPGTRLLVL.

The V call is TRBV6-5, the J call TRBJ1-4, with no clear D. V lost 0 bases and J lost 0, with 5 bases in between. The CDR3 spans 15 residues. CDR1 is MNHEY, CDR2 SVGAGI, per germline. The CDR3 is CASSYSSPTNEKLFF. CDR3 bases: TGTGCCAGCAGTTACTCGAGTCCAACTAATGAAAAACTGTTTTTT.

CDR3 region: CASSLVRISYEQYF. The CDR3 region has the DNA TGTGCCAGCAGCTTAGTACGGATCTCCTACGAGCAGTACTTC. The genes are TRBV11-2 and TRBJ2-7; D is undetermined. Trimming shortened V by 1 base and J by 0 bases, and 7 bases separated the two germline ends. CDR1 and CDR2 (germline): SGHAT, FQNNGV. The CDR3 runs 14 residues.

This sequence joins TRBV9 and TRBJ2-7; 7 bases fit TRBD1. The CDR3 consists of 13 residues. The junction had 8 bases not matched to a gene; V was cut back by 4 bases and J by 7 bases. The germline gives CDR1 SGDLS, CDR2 YYNGEE. Here the CDR3 DNA reads TGTGCCAGCAGCCCCGGGACAGAGAAAGAGCAGTACTTC. The encoded protein is CASSPGTEKEQYF.

The rearrangement links TRBV7-2 to TRBJ1-4; tentative D call: TRBD1 (5 bases). This CDR3 contains 13 residues. The germline V gene has CDR1 SGHTA and CDR2 FQGNSA. V lost 8 bases to trimming and J lost 3 bases, with 10 bases between them. The CDR3 is CASGLGPNEKLFF. CDR3 DNA sequence: TGTGCCAGCGGTCTGGGGCCTAATGAAAAACTGTTTTTT. The variable domain in full, with the rest retrieved from reference TRBV7-2 and TRBJ1-4, is GAGVSQSPSNKVTEKGKDVELRCDPISGHTALYWYRQSLGQGLEFLIYFQGNSAPDKSGLPSDRFSAERTGGSVSTLTIQRTQQEDSAVYLCASGLGPNEKLFFGSGTQLSVL.

The V call is TRBV29-1, the J call TRBJ2-7; D not certain. V lost 4 bases to trimming and J lost 4 bases, with 17 bases between them. Germline V gene sequence: CDR1 SQVTM, CDR2 ANQGSEA. The CDR3 totals 14 residues. This CDR3 reads CSVVSIAAHYEQYF. The CDR3 coding sequence is TGCAGCGTTGTATCGATCGCAGCCCATTACGAGCAGTACTTC.

The J gene is TRBJ2-7, the V gene TRBV7-9; 8 bases are shared with TRBD1. After removal of 1 base from V and 4 bases from J, the junction contained 3 bases not matched to a gene. This CDR3 is 14 amino acids long. Germline CDR1 SEHNR, CDR2 FQNEAQ (reference sequence). The CDR3 loop reads CASSLEGTGYEQYF. The CDR3 DNA is TGTGCCAGCAGCTTAGAGGGGACAGGTTACGAGCAGTACTTC. Together with reference TRBV7-9 and TRBJ2-7, the CDR3 gives the full variable domain: DTGVSQNPRHKITKRGQNVTFRCDPISEHNRLYWYRQTLGQGPEFLTYFQNEAQLEKSRLLSDRFSAERPKGSFSTLEIQRTEQGDSAMYLCASSLEGTGYEQYFGPGTRLTVT.

This chain joins TRBV5-1 and TRBJ1-5; D possibly corresponds to TRBD1 (5 bases). The CDR3 is 14 amino acids. Germline CDR1 and CDR2: SGHRS and YFSETQ. Trimming removed 4 bases at V and 4 bases at J, with 12 bases between. The chain's CDR3 is CASSRGGTNQPQHF. The CDR3 DNA reads as TGCGCCAGCAGCCGTGGGGGAACTAATCAGCCCCAGCATTTT.

The chain recombines TRBV5-4 with TRBJ2-7; TRBD2 matches at 8 bases. Germline V gene lookup returns CDR1 SGHNT and CDR2 YYREEE (reference sequence). J was trimmed by 2 bases and V by 3 bases; bases with no gene match: 10. The CDR3 covers 16 residues. The CDR3 DNA sequence: TGTGCCAGCAGCTCCCGGGGTAGCGGGATCCCCTACGAGCAGTACTTC. This encodes CASSSRGSGIPYEQYF.

V is TRBV4-2 and J is TRBJ2-7; D gene unclear. The V end was cut by 1 base, the J end by 4 bases, with 5 bases between. The CDR3 runs to 12 residues. Germline-derived CDR1 and CDR2 are LGHNA and YNFKEQ. The CDR3 here is CASSQAGYEQYF. CDR3 nucleotide sequence: TGTGCCAGCAGCCAAGCTGGGTACGAGCAGTACTTC.

This clone has a handful of counts. The chain links TRBV30 to TRBJ1-1; no clear D gene. Germline-derived CDR1 and CDR2 are GTSNPN and SVGIG (reference sequence). CDR3 size: 13 residues. Deletions cut 0 bases from V and 2 bases from J, with 7 bases between. The CDR3 here is CAWSVGSNTEAFF. The DNA of the CDR3 is TGTGCCTGGAGTGTAGGAAGTAACACTGAAGCTTTCTTT.

The chain recombines TRBV15 with TRBJ1-1, with a possible D match to TRBD1 (5 bases). The CDR3 has 13 amino acids. Germline V gene lookup returns CDR1 LNHNV and CDR2 YYDKDF (reference sequence). V was pared by 8 bases and J by 4 bases, with 14 bases between. The CDR3 coding sequence is TGTGCCACCGCGGGACTAATTATCACTGAAGCTTTCTTT. Its translation: CATAGLIITEAFF.

The chain has TRBV19 and TRBJ1-2, with 8 bases identical to TRBD1. The V gene end was trimmed by 5 bases and the J gene end by 2 bases; junction bases not matched to a gene: 10. The CDR3 length is 16 residues. Germline V lookup: CDR1 LNHDA, CDR2 SQIVND (reference sequence). CDR3 DNA: TGTGCCAGTAGTTCCCTGACAGGGGCAAAGAACTATGGCTACACCTTC. This codes for CASSSLTGAKNYGYTF.

This chain connects TRBV7-9 to TRBJ2-1, with TRBD2 matching over 7 bases. The CDR3 runs 14 residues. J gave up 0 bases and V 8 bases, and 4 bases lay outside the gene matches. Germline V lookup: CDR1 SEHNR, CDR2 FQNEAQ (reference sequence). CDR3 nucleotides: TGTGCCAGCGCGGGACTAAGCTCCTACAATGAGCAGTTCTTC. Protein sequence: CASAGLSSYNEQFF.

CDR3 bases: TGCGCCAGCAGCAAAACAGGACTACTAGCGGGAGGTCCCACAGATACGCAGTATTTT. This gives the protein CASSKTGLLAGGPTDTQYF. The J gene is TRBJ2-3, the V gene TRBV10-1, with 12 bases fitting TRBD2. The germline CDR1 and CDR2 sequences are WNHNN and SYGVQD (reference sequence). The CDR3 covers 19 residues. With V trimmed by 6 bases and J by 2 bases, 15 bases remained unmatched.

The chain recombines TRBV5-4 with TRBJ1-3, with D possibly being TRBD1 (5 bases). V dropped 4 bases and J dropped 4 bases, with 9 bases sitting between them. Per germline, CDR1 SGHNT and CDR2 YYREEE (reference sequence). The length of the CDR3 is 13 residues. CDR3: CASSQAGGNTIYF. The CDR3 DNA reads as TGTGCCAGCAGCCAAGCAGGGGGAAACACCATATATTTT.

This chain connects TRBV18 to TRBJ1-3, with D perhaps TRBD1 (5 bases). CDR3 size: 15 residues. Trimming removed 4 bases from V and 3 bases from J, with 13 bases in between. Germline CDR1 is KGHSH and CDR2 is LQKENI. In DNA form, the CDR3 reads TGTGCCAGCTCACTAGAGCAGGGCTTTGGAAACACCATATATTTT. This codes for CASSLEQGFGNTIYF.

The chain couples TRBV10-2 to TRBJ2-1, with D possibly TRBD2 on 6 matching bases. The CDR3 sequence is 14 residues long. Trimming took off 3 bases at V and 0 bases at J, with 6 bases between the two ends. The germline gives CDR1 WSHSY, CDR2 SAAADI. The CDR3 sequence: CASSDSGSYNEQFF. CDR3 nucleotides: TGCGCCAGCAGTGATAGCGGCTCCTACAATGAGCAGTTCTTC.

The chain uses TRBV12-1 and TRBJ2-7. TRBV12-1 counts as a pseudogene. This CDR3 has 12 amino acids. CDR3 bases: TGTGCCAGCAGCTTTAAACCCTACGAGCAGTACTTC. It yields the protein CASSFKPYEQYF.

CDR3 loop: CASSLTGSRVNQPQHF. Written as DNA, the CDR3 is TGTGCCAGCAGCTTGACAGGGTCGAGAGTGAATCAGCCCCAGCATTTT. This chain joins TRBV5-5 and TRBJ1-5, with D possibly matching TRBD1 (6 bases). Trimming stripped 1 base from V and 4 bases from J, with 15 bases between. This CDR3 has 16 amino acids. The germline gives CDR1 SGHKS, CDR2 YYEKEE (reference sequence).